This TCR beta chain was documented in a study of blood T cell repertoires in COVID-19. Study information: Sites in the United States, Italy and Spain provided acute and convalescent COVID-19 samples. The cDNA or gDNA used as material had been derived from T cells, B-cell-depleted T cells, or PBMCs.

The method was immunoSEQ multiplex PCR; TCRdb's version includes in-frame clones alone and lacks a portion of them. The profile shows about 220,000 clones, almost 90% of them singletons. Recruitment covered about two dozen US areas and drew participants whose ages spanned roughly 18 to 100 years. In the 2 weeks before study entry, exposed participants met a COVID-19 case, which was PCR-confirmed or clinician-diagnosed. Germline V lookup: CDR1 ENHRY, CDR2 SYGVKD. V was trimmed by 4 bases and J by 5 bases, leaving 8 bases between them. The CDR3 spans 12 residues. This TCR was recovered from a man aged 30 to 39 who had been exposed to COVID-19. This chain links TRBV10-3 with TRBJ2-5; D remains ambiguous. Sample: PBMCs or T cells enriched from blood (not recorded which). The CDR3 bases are TGTGCCATCAGTGGAAACGAGGAGACCCAGTACTTC. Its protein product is CAISGNEETQYF.